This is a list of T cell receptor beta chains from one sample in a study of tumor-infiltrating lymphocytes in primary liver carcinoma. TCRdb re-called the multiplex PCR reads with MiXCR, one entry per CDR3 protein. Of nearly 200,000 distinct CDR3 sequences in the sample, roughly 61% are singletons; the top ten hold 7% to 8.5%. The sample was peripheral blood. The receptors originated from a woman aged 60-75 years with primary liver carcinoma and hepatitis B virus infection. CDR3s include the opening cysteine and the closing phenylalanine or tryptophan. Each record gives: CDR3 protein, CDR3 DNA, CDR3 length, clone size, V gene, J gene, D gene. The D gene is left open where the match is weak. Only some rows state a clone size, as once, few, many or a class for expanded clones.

CDR3aa: CASSRGTEHNEQFF
CDR3nt: TGCGCCAGCAGCCGGGGGACAGAACACAATGAGCAGTTCTTC
len: 14
abundance: .
v_gene: TRBV5-1
j_gene: TRBJ2-1
d_gene: .

CDR3aa: CSVGTGKRSGELFF
CDR3nt: TGCAGCGTGGGGACAGGGAAGAGGTCCGGGGAGCTGTTTTTT
len: 14
abundance: many
v_gene: TRBV29-1
j_gene: TRBJ2-2
d_gene: TRBD1

CDR3aa: CASTQGVFHTEAFF
CDR3nt: TGTGCCAGCACACAAGGGGTGTTTCACACTGAAGCTTTCTTT
len: 14
abundance: .
v_gene: TRBV28
j_gene: TRBJ1-1
d_gene: .

CDR3aa: CASRDSYTDTQYF
CDR3nt: TGTGCCAGCAGGGACTCCTACACAGATACGCAGTATTTT
len: 13
abundance: many
v_gene: TRBV5-4
j_gene: TRBJ2-3
d_gene: .

CDR3aa: CARSHRGSSYNGQFF
CDR3nt: TGTGCCAGAAGTCATCGCGGGAGCTCCTACAATGGGCAGTTCTTC
len: 15
abundance: .
v_gene: TRBV6-5
j_gene: TRBJ2-1
d_gene: TRBD2

CDR3aa: CATQPRVASYNEQFF
CDR3nt: TGTGCCACCCAGCCGCGGGTGGCCTCCTACAATGAGCAGTTCTTC
len: 15
abundance: .
v_gene: TRBV4-2
j_gene: TRBJ2-1
d_gene: .

CDR3aa: CASSLRASGRLKFF
CDR3nt: TGTGCCAGTAGCTTACGGGCTAGCGGGAGACTGAAGTTCTTC
len: 14
abundance: few
v_gene: TRBV11-2
j_gene: TRBJ2-1
d_gene: TRBD2

CDR3aa: CASSRQGRSEKLVF
CDR3nt: TGCGCCAGCAGCCGACAGGGCAGGAGCGAAAAACTGGTTTTT
len: 14
abundance: .
v_gene: TRBV10-2
j_gene: TRBJ1-4
d_gene: TRBD1

CDR3aa: CASSRRGKETQYF
CDR3nt: TGTGCCAGCAGTCGGAGAGGGAAAGAGACGCAGTACTTC
len: 13
abundance: .
v_gene: TRBV12-3/TRBV12-4
j_gene: TRBJ2-5
d_gene: .

CDR3aa: CASGLAIGQRRYNSPLHF
CDR3nt: TGTGCCAGCGGCTTAGCTATCGGACAGAGGAGATATAATTCACCCCTCCACTTT
len: 18
abundance: .
v_gene: TRBV7-8
j_gene: TRBJ1-6
d_gene: .

CDR3aa: CASSALSNSYNKQFF
CDR3nt: TGTGCCAGCAGTGCCCTTAGCAACTCCTACAATAAGCAGTTCTTC
len: 15
abundance: .
v_gene: TRBV6-1
j_gene: TRBJ2-1
d_gene: .

CDR3aa: CASVGIAKTTQYF
CDR3nt: TGTGCCAGCGTCGGTATAGCCAAAACCACTCAGTACTTC
len: 13
abundance: few
v_gene: TRBV6-1
j_gene: TRBJ2-4
d_gene: .

CDR3aa: CASSSPDDHMGDEQFF
CDR3nt: TGTGCCAGCAGCTCCCCGGACGACCACATGGGAGATGAGCAGTTCTTC
len: 16
abundance: many
v_gene: TRBV11-3
j_gene: TRBJ2-1
d_gene: .

CDR3aa: CVSNIEANGELFF
CDR3nt: TGTGTCAGCAACATAGAGGCTAACGGGGAGCTGTTTTTT
len: 13
abundance: .
v_gene: TRBV11-2
j_gene: TRBJ2-2
d_gene: .

CDR3aa: CASWRLAGRETQYF
CDR3nt: TGTGCCAGCTGGCGACTAGCGGGAAGAGAGACCCAGTATTTC
len: 14
abundance: .
v_gene: TRBV11-2
j_gene: TRBJ2-5
d_gene: TRBD2

CDR3aa: CASSPREEVRNEQFF
CDR3nt: TGTGCCAGCAGCCCCCGGGAGGAAGTGAGGAATGAGCAGTTCTTC
len: 15
abundance: many
v_gene: TRBV14
j_gene: TRBJ2-1
d_gene: TRBD2

CDR3aa: CTSSSRNLKLAGEGEQYF
CDR3nt: TGTACCAGCAGTTCCCGAAACCTTAAACTAGCGGGAGAAGGTGAGCAGTACTTC
len: 18
abundance: .
v_gene: TRBV28
j_gene: TRBJ2-7
d_gene: TRBD2

CDR3aa: CASSLFGGNTGELFF
CDR3nt: TGTGCCAGCAGCTTATTTGGGGGGAACACCGGGGAGCTGTTTTTT
len: 15
abundance: medium-sized
v_gene: TRBV11-2
j_gene: TRBJ2-2
d_gene: .

CDR3aa: CANSFKQGMAEKLFF
CDR3nt: TGTGCCAACAGTTTTAAACAGGGAATGGCTGAAAAACTGTTTTTT
len: 15
abundance: .
v_gene: TRBV12-3/TRBV12-4
j_gene: TRBJ1-4
d_gene: .

CDR3aa: CASSSTGQRYTDTQYF
CDR3nt: TGTGCCAGCAGTTCGACGGGACAGCGATACACAGATACGCAGTATTTT
len: 16
abundance: many
v_gene: TRBV12-3/TRBV12-4
j_gene: TRBJ2-3
d_gene: TRBD1

CDR3aa: CAISPKASTDTQYF
CDR3nt: TGTGCCATCTCGCCGAAAGCGAGCACAGATACGCAGTATTTT
len: 14
abundance: .
v_gene: TRBV6-4
j_gene: TRBJ2-3
d_gene: .

CDR3aa: CASRLRHREQETQYF
CDR3nt: TGTGCCAGCAGATTAAGGCACAGGGAACAAGAGACCCAGTACTTC
len: 15
abundance: .
v_gene: TRBV7-8
j_gene: TRBJ2-5
d_gene: .

CDR3aa: CASSYSPGGPDTQYF
CDR3nt: TGTGCCAGCAGTTACTCGCCGGGAGGGCCGGATACGCAGTATTTT
len: 15
abundance: many
v_gene: TRBV6-5
j_gene: TRBJ2-3
d_gene: TRBD2

CDR3aa: CASSRLYTEAFF
CDR3nt: TGTGCCAGCAGCCGCTTGTACACTGAAGCTTTCTTT
len: 12
abundance: many
v_gene: TRBV28
j_gene: TRBJ1-1
d_gene: .